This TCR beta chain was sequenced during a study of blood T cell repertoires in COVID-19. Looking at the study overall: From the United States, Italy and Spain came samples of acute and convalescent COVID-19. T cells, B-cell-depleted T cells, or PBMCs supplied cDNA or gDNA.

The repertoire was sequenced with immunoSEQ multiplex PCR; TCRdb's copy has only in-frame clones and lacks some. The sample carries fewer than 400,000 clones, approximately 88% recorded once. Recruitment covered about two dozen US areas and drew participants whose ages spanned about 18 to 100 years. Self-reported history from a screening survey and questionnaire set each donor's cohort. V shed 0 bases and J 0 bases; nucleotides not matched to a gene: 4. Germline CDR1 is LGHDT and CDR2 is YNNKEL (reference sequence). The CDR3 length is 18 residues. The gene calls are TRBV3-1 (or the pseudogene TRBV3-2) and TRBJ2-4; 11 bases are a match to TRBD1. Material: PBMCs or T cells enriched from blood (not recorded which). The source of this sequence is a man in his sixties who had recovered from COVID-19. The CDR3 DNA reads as TGTGCCAGCAGCCAAGATCTCGGGACAGGGGGAGCCAAAAACATTCAGTACTTC. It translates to CASSQDLGTGGAKNIQYF.